This note documents a single TCR beta chain sequence. Its antigen is currently unknown. The germline gives CDR1 LGHNA, CDR2 YSLEER. V was cut by 1 base and J by 10 bases, with 13 bases left in between. CDR3 length equals 13 residues. This sample was taken from a study of T cell responses to AZD1222 COVID-19 vaccine. The study, taken as a whole, reports: Two doses of AZD1222 preceded a rise in Spike-specific TCR breadth and depth. Clonal diversity was possibly underestimated, and the donors were mostly white British, with more females.

Pooled samples include second doses given at about 4 or 12 weeks. Here immunoSEQ multiplex PCR was the method, and the copy in TCRdb shows in-frame clones only, minus some. The sample lists fewer than 200,000 clones, about nine tenths occurring once. The source of this sequence is an adult who received the AZD1222 COVID-19 vaccine. The specimen comprised peripheral blood, sampled 28 days after the second AZD1222 dose. The V and J genes are TRBV4-3 and TRBJ1-1, with D perhaps TRBD1 (5 bases). The CDR3 region is CASSQVRGVGAFF. CDR3 nucleotide sequence: TGCGCCAGCAGCCAAGTCAGAGGGGTCGGAGCTTTCTTT.